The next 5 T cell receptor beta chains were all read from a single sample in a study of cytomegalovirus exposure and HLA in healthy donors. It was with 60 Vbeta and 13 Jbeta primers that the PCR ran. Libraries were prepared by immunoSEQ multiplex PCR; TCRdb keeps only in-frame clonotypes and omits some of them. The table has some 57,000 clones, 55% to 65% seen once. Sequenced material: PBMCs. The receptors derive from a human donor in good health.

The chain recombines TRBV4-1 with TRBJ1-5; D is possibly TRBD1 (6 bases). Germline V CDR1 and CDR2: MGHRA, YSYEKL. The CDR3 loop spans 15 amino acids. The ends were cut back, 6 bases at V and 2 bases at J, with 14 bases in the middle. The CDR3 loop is CASSQGIFGNQPQHF. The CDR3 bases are TGCGCCAGCAGTCAGGGGATATTTGGCAATCAGCCCCAGCATTTT.

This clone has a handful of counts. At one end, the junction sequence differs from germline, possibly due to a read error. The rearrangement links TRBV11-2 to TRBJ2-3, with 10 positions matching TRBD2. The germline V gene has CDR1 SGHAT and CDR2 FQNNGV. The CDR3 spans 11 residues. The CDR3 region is CASSLAGGSYF. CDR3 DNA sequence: TGTGCCAGCAGTTTAGCGGGGGGCTCGTATTTT.

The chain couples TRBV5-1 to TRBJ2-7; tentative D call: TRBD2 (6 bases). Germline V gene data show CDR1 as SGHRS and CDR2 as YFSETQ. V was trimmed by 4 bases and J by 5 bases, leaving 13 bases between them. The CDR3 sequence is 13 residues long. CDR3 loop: CASSGTHNNEQYF. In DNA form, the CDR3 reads TGCGCCAGCAGCGGGACTCATAACAACGAGCAGTACTTC.

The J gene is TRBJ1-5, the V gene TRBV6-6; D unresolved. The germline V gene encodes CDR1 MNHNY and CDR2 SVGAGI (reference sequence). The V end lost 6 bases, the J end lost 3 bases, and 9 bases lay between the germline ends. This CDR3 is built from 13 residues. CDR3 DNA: TGTGCCAGCAGGAGTCAGGCCAATCAGCCCCAGCATTTT. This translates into CASRSQANQPQHF.

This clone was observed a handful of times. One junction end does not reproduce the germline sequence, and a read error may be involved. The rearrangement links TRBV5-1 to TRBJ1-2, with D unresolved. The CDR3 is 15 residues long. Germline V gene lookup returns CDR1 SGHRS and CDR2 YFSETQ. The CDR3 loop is CASGERADSVFGYPF. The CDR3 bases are TGCGCCAGCGGGGAGAGGGCGGACTCGGTATTCGGCTACCCCTTC.